This paragraph covers one TCR beta chain sequence. Some clones are missing from TCRdb's copy, which holds only in-frame ones; the method was immunoSEQ multiplex PCR. Of 130,000 to 150,000 clones listed, 70% to 90% are singletons. Recruitment covered about 25 US areas and drew participants whose ages spanned about 18 to 90 years. These data are taken from a study of blood T cell repertoires in COVID-19. The specimen sequenced was PBMCs or T cells enriched from blood (not recorded which). The TCR comes from a woman aged 25 to 39 with acute COVID-19.

CDR3 bases: TGTGCCAGCAGGGCCGGGACAGGGGGCGCCTATGGCTACACCTTC. Translating it yields CASRAGTGGAYGYTF. This chain uses TRBV6-5 with TRBJ1-2; 12 bases are shared with TRBD1. Germline CDR1 reads MNHEY; CDR2 reads SVGAGI. The CDR3 runs 15 residues. J gave up 4 bases and V 6 bases, and 6 bases lay outside the gene matches.